Shown below are 3 T cell receptor beta chains from a single sample sequenced in a study of cytotoxic CD8 clonotypes in ibrutinib-treated CLL. The table came from immunoSEQ multiplex PCR; TCRdb's copy has only in-frame clones and leaves some out. Of roughly 200,000 clones in the sample, approximately 72% are singletons; the top ten hold roughly 13%. The sample in question was PBMCs, obtained after 24 months of ibrutinib treatment. The receptors derive from a human donor with chronic lymphocytic leukemia.

This clone showed up just a few times. The chain carries TRBV7-6 and TRBJ2-1, with D possibly matching TRBD2 (6 bases). Per germline, CDR1 SGHVS and CDR2 FNYEAQ. This CDR3 comprises 14 residues. The germline V and J ends were trimmed by 8 bases and 1 base, with 12 bases remaining between them. The chain's CDR3 is CASWRRDSYNEQFF. As DNA, the CDR3 is TGTGCCAGCTGGAGGAGGGATTCCTACAATGAGCAGTTCTTC. The full variable domain, rest sourced from reference TRBV7-6 and TRBJ2-1, is GAGVSQSPRYKVTKRGQDVALRCDPISGHVSLYWYRQALGQGPEFLTYFNYEAQQDKSGLPNDRFSAERPEGSISTLTIQRTEQRDSAMYRCASWRRDSYNEQFFGPGTRLTVL.

This chain uses TRBV7-9 with TRBJ1-5; weak D call: TRBD1 (5 bases). Trimming removed 10 bases at V and 2 bases at J, with 12 bases between. In germline, CDR1 is SEHNR, CDR2 FQNEAQ (reference sequence). This CDR3 is 13 amino acids long. CDR3 sequence reads: CATRGEGNQPQHF. For the CDR3, the DNA is TGTGCCACTCGAGGGGAGGGCAATCAGCCCCAGCATTTT.

This clone has only a few counts. This sequence joins TRBV4-3 and TRBJ2-2; D is possibly TRBD1 (5 bases). This CDR3 contains 15 residues. Trimming took 4 bases from V and 7 from J, leaving 16 bases between them. Looked up from germline, CDR1 is LGHNA and CDR2 is YSLEER. The chain's CDR3 is CASSPISKGLGELFF. CDR3 nucleotide sequence: TGCGCCAGCAGCCCAATATCTAAGGGGCTCGGGGAGCTGTTTTTT.